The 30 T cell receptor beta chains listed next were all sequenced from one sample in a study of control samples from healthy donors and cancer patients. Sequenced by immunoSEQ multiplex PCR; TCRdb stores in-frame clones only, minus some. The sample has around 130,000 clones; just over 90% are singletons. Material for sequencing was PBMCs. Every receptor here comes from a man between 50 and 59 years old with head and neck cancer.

CDR3 coding DNA: TGTGCCAGCAGCCCCCTAGTATCACCGACCTACGAGCAGTACTTC. This codes for CASSPLVSPTYEQYF. The chain recombines TRBV7-3 with TRBJ2-7; D unresolved. The CDR3 runs 15 residues. CDR1 and CDR2 from the germline V gene are SGHTA and FQGTGA. V lost 5 bases and J lost 2, with 16 bases in between.

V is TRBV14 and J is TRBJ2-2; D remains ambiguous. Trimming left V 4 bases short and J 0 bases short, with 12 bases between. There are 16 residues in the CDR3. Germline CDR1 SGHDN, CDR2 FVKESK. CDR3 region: CASSPLRASNTGELFF. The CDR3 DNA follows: TGTGCCAGCAGCCCGCTGAGAGCTTCGAACACCGGGGAGCTGTTTTTT.

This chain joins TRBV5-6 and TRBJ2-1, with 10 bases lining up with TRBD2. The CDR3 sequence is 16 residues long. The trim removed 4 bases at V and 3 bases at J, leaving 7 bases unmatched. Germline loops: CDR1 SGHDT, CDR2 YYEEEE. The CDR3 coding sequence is TGTGCCAGCAGCATTCCAACTAGCGGGGTCTACAATGAGCAGTTCTTC. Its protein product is CASSIPTSGVYNEQFF.

The CDR3 sequence is CASGEKPLHF. CDR3 nucleotides: TGTGCCAGCGGGGAAAAGCCCCTCCACTTT. The chain carries TRBV28 and TRBJ1-6; D is unclear. The CDR3 has 10 amino acids. The germline V gene has CDR1 MDHEN and CDR2 SYDVKM. V was shortened by 8 bases and J by 13 bases, with 9 bases between the two germline ends. The full variable domain, completed using reference TRBV28 and TRBJ1-6, is DVKVTQSSRYLVKRTGEKVFLECVQDMDHENMFWYRQDPGLGLRLIYFSYDVKMKEKGDIPEGYSVSREKKERFSLILESASTNQTSMYLCASGEKPLHFGNGTRLTVT.

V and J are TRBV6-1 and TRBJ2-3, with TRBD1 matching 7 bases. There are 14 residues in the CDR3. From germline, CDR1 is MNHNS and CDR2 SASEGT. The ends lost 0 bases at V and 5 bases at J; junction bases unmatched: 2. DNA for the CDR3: TGTGCCAGCAGTGAAGCTGCAGGGGGAGATACGCAGTATTTT. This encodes CASSEAAGGDTQYF.

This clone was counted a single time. The DNA of the CDR3 is TGTGCCAGCAGTTACCCGGGGACAGAGGGCTACACCTTC. It specifies CASSYPGTEGYTF. V usage is TRBV6-5 and J usage is TRBJ1-2, with 7 bases aligning to TRBD1. CDR1 is MNHEY and CDR2 is SVGAGI in the germline V gene. Trimming at V came to 2 bases and at J to 8 bases, leaving 5 bases not matched to a gene. This CDR3 comprises 13 residues.

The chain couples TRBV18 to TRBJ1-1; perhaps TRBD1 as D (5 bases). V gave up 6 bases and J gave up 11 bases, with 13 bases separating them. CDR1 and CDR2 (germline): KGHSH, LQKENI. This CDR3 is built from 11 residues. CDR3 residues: CASSRGSLAFF. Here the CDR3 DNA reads TGTGCCAGCTCCCGGGGGTCCTTGGCTTTCTTT. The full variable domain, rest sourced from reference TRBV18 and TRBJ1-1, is NAGVMQNPRHLVRRRGQEARLRCSPMKGHSHVYWYRQLPEEGLKFMVYLQKENIIDESGMPKERFSAEFPKEGPSILRIQQVVRGDSAAYFCASSRGSLAFFGQGTRLTVV.

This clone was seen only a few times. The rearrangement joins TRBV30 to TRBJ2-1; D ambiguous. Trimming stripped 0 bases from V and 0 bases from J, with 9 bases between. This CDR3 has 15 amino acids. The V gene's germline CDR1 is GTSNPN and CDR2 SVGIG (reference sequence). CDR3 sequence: CAWSVLSSSYNEQFF. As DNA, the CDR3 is TGTGCCTGGAGTGTACTATCTAGCTCCTACAATGAGCAGTTCTTC.

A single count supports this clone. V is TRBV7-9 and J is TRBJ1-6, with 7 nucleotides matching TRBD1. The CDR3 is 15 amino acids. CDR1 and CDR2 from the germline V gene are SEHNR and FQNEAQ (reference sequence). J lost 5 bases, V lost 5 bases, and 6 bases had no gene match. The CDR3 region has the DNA TGTGCCAGCAGCCGGGGACAGCCAGATAATTCACCCCTCCACTTT. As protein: CASSRGQPDNSPLHF.

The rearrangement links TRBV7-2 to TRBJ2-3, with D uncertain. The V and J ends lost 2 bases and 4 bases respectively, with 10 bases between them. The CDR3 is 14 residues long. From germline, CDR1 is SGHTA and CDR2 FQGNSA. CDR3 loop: CASSLSFSSDTQYF. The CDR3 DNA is TGTGCCAGCAGCTTATCCTTCAGTTCAGATACGCAGTATTTT.

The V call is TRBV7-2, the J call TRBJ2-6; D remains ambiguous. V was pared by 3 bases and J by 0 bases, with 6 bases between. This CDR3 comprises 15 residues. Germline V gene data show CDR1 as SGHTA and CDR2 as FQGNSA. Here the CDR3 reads CASSFSSSGANVLTF. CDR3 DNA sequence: TGTGCCAGCAGCTTCAGTAGCTCTGGGGCCAACGTCCTGACTTTC.

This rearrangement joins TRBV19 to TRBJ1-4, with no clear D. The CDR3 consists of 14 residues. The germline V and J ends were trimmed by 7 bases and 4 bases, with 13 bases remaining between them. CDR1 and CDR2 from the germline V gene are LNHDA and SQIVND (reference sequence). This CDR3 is CASTPRRVNEKLFF. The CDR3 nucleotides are TGTGCCAGTACTCCAAGGAGAGTTAATGAAAAACTGTTTTTT.

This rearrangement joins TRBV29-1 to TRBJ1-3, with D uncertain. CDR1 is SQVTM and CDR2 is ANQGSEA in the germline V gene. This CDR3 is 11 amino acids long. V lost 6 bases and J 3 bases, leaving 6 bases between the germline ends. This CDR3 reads CSVEGGNTIYF. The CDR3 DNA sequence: TGCAGCGTGGAGGGTGGAAACACCATATATTTT.

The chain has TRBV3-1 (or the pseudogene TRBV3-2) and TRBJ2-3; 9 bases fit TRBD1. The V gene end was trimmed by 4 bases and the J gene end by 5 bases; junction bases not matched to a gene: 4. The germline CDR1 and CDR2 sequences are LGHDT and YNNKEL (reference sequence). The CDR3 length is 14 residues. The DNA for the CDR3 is TGTGCCAGCAGCCCCCGACAGGGGGTAGATACGCAGTATTTT. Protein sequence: CASSPRQGVDTQYF.

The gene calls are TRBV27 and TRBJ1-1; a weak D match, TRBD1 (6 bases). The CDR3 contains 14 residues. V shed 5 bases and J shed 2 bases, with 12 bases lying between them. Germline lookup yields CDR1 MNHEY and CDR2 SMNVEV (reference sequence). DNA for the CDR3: TGTGCCAGCAGTGACGGACAGCAAAACACTGAAGCTTTCTTT. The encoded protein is CASSDGQQNTEAFF.

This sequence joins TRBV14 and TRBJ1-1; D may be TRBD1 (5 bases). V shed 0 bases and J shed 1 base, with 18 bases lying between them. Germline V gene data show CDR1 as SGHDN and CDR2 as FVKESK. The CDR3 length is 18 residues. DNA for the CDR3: TGTGCCAGCAGCCAAGATAGGTGGGGCCGCCTGGCGAACACTGAAGCTTTCTTT. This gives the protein CASSQDRWGRLANTEAFF.

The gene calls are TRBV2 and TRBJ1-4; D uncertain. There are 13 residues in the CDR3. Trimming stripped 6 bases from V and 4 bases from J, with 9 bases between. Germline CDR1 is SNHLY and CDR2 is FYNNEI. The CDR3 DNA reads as TGTGCCAGCAGACAGAGACATAATGAAAAACTGTTTTTT. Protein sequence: CASRQRHNEKLFF.

This chain's CDR3 is CASSLNYWTGGPEKLFF. Here the CDR3 DNA reads TGTGCCAGCAGCTTAAATTATTGGACAGGGGGCCCTGAAAAACTGTTTTTT. The chain couples TRBV5-6 to TRBJ1-4, with 11 bases aligning to TRBD1. This CDR3 comprises 17 residues. The V gene's germline CDR1 is SGHDT and CDR2 YYEEEE. The V gene end was trimmed by 2 bases and the J gene end by 7 bases; junction bases not matched to a gene: 10.

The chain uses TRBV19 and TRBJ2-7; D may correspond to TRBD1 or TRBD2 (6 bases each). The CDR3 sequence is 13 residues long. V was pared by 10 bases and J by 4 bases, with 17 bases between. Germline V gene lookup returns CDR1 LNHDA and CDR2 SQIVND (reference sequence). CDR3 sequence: CATSERGVYEQYF. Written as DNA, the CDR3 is TGTGCCACTAGCGAGAGGGGGGTTTACGAGCAGTACTTC.

The CDR3 region is CASSQSGGYGYTF. CDR3 sequence (DNA): TGTGCCAGCAGCCAGTCCGGAGGGTATGGCTACACCTTC. The chain links TRBV3-1 (or the pseudogene TRBV3-2) to TRBJ1-2; no definite D call. The germline V gene encodes CDR1 LGHDT and CDR2 YNNKEL (reference sequence). The CDR3 is 13 amino acids. The germline V and J ends were trimmed by 3 bases and 5 bases, with 10 bases remaining between them.

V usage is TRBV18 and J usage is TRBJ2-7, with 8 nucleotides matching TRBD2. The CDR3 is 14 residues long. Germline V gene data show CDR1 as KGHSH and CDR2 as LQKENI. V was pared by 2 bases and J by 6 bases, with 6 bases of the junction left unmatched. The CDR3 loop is CASSPTGGAAEQYF. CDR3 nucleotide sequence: TGTGCCAGCTCACCAACCGGGGGGGCCGCCGAGCAGTACTTC.

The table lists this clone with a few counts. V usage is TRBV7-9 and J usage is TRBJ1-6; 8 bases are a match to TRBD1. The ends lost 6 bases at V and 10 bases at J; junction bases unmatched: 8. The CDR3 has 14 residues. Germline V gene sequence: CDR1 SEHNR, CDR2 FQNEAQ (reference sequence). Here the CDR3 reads CASRGGTGYSPLHF. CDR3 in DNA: TGTGCCAGCAGGGGGGGGACAGGATACTCACCCCTCCACTTT.

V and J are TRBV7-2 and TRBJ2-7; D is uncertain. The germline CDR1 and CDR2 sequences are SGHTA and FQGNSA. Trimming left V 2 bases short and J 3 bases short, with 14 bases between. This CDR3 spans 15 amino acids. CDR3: CASSLRPRTFYEQYF. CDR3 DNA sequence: TGTGCCAGCAGCTTAAGGCCTAGGACCTTCTACGAGCAGTACTTC.

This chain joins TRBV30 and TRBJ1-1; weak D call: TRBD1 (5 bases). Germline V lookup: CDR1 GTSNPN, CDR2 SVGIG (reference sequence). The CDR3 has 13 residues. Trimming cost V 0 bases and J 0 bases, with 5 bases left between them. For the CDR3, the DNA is TGTGCCTGGAGTGTACAGGTGAACACTGAAGCTTTCTTT. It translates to CAWSVQVNTEAFF.

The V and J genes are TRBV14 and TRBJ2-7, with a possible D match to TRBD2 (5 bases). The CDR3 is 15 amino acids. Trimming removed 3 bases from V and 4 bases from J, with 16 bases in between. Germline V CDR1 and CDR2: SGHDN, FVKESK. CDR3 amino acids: CASSHLGRLAYEQYF. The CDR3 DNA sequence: TGTGCCAGCAGCCACCTAGGGCGCTTAGCGTACGAGCAGTACTTC. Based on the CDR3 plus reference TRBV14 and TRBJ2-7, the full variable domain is EAGVTQFPSHSVIEKGQTVTLRCDPISGHDNLYWYRRVMGKEIKFLLHFVKESKQDESGMPNNRFLAERTGGTYSTLKVQPAELEDSGVYFCASSHLGRLAYEQYFGPGTRLTVT.

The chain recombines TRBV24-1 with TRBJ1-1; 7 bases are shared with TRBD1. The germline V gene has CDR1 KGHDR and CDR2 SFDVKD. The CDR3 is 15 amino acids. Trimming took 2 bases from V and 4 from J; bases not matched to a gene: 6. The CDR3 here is CATSDSPGGSTEAFF. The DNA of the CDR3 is TGTGCCACCAGTGATTCCCCAGGGGGTAGCACTGAAGCTTTCTTT.

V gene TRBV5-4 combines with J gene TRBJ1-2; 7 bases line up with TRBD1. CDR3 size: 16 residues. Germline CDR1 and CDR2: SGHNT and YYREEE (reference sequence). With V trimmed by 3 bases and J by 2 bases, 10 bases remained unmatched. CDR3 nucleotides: TGTGCCAGCAGCTCGCTACACAGGGGCGACAACTATGGCTACACCTTC. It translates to CASSSLHRGDNYGYTF.

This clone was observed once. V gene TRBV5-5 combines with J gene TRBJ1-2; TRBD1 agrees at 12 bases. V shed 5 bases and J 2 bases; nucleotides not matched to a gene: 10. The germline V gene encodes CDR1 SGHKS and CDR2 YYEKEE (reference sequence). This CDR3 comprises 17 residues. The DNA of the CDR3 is TGTGCCAGCAGACGACGGCAGGGACAGGGGGCGAACTATGGCTACACCTTC. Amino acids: CASRRRQGQGANYGYTF.

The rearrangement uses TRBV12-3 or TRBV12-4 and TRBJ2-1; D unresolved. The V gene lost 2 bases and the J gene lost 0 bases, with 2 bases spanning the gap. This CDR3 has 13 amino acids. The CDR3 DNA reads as TGTGCCAGCAGTTTAAGCTCCTACAATGAGCAGTTCTTC. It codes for CASSLSSYNEQFF.

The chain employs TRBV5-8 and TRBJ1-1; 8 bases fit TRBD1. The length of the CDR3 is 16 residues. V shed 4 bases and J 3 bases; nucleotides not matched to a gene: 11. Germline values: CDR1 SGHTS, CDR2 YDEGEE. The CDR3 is CASSIPDRGADTEAFF. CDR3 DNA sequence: TGTGCCAGCAGCATCCCCGACAGGGGCGCGGACACTGAAGCTTTCTTT. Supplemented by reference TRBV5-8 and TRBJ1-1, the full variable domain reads EAGVTQSPTHLIKTRGQQATLRCSPISGHTSVYWYQQALGLGLQFLLWYDEGEERNRGNFPPRFSGRQFPNYSSELNVNALELEDSALYLCASSIPDRGADTEAFFGQGTRLTVV.